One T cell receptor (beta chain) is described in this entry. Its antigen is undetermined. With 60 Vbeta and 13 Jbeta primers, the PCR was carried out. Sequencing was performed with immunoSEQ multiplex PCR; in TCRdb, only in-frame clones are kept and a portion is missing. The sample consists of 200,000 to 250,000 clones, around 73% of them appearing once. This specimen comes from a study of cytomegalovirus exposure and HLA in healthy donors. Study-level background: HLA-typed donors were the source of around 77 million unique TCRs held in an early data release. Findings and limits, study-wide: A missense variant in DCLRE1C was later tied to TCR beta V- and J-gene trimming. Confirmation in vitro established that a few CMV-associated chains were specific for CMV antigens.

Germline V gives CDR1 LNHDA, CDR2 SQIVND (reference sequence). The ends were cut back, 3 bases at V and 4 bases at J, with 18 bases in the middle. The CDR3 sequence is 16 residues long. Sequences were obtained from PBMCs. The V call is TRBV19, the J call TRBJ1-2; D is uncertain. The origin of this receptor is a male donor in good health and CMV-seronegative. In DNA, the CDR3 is TGTGCCAGTAGTATGGGTACTGGAGGGTTCGGCTATGGCTACACCTTC. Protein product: CASSMGTGGFGYGYTF.